Included here is one TCR beta chain sequence, with context. Its target is not known. Sequencing was performed with immunoSEQ multiplex PCR; in TCRdb, only in-frame clones are kept and a portion is missing. The sample lists approximately 100,000 clones, roughly 89% occurring once. This entry is derived from a study of identifying expanded T cells in peripheral blood. Study conclusions and caveats: Roughly two-week clone count variance significantly increased as total template count grew. Roughly 1.1 clones differed between technical replicates, versus around 15 and 19 over time.

No infections or other immune events were documented during collection. V trimming: 5 bases; J trimming: 3 bases; junction bases outside the gene matches: 8. Germline CDR1 MDHEN, CDR2 SYDVKM. This CDR3 is 15 amino acids long. This receptor was taken from a person aged 18-70 years in good health. The V gene is TRBV28, the J gene TRBJ1-2, with 8 bases identical to TRBD1. The specimen sequenced was blood. The CDR3 protein is CASSAAGGMDYGYTF. DNA for the CDR3: TGTGCCAGCAGTGCGGCAGGGGGCATGGACTATGGCTACACCTTC.